Below, 2 T cell receptor beta chains from the same sample are listed, as sequenced in a study of Graves' ophthalmopathy and Graves' hyperthyroidism. Amplified material comprised TCR beta CDR3 regions derived from RNA transcripts. RT-PCR was first run with HTBI primers, then multiplex PCR in a second round. TCRdb analysed the multiplex PCR reads with MiXCR anew, one entry per CDR3 protein. The sample consists of more than 1,000,000 distinct CDR3 sequences, about 35% of them appearing once. Sequencing was done on a sample of peripheral blood or thyroid tissue (not recorded which). All receptors derive from an adult man with Graves' hyperthyroidism.

This clonotype was observed at least ten times. V gene TRBV5-6 combines with J gene TRBJ2-7; perhaps D is TRBD1 or TRBD2 (5 bases each). V lost 4 bases, J lost 2 bases, and 19 bases lay in between. Per germline, CDR1 SGHDT and CDR2 YYEEEE. The CDR3 has 16 residues. The CDR3 here is CASSPGTSGRTYEQYF. The CDR3 DNA reads as TGTGCCAGCAGCCCGGGAACTTCAGGGCGAACCTACGAGCAGTACTTC. The variable domain in full, completed from reference TRBV5-6 and TRBJ2-7, reads DAGVTQSPTHLIKTRGQQVTLRCSPKSGHDTVSWYQQALGQGPQFIFQYYEEEERQRGNFPDRFSGHQFPNYSSELNVNALLLGDSALYLCASSPGTSGRTYEQYFGPGTRLTVT.

The chain carries TRBV7-8 and TRBJ1-5; no reliable D call. The CDR3 has 16 amino acids. Trimming shortened V by 4 bases and J by 0 bases, and 13 bases separated the two germline ends. Germline V gives CDR1 SGHVS, CDR2 FQNEAQ. This chain's CDR3 is CASSSGFINSNQPQHF. The CDR3 DNA is TGTGCCAGCAGCTCTGGATTCATCAATAGCAATCAGCCCCAGCATTTT. Drawing the rest from reference TRBV7-8 and TRBJ1-5, the complete variable domain is GAGVSQSPRYKVAKRGQDVALRCDPISGHVSLFWYQQALGQGPEFLTYFQNEAQLDKSGLPSDRFFAERPEGSVSTLKIQRTQQEDSAVYLCASSSGFINSNQPQHFGDGTRLSIL.